The 3 T cell receptor beta chains listed next were all sequenced from one sample in a study of cytomegalovirus exposure and HLA in healthy donors. The PCR employed 60 Vbeta primers together with 13 Jbeta primers. The assay was immunoSEQ multiplex PCR, and TCRdb's table has in-frame clones only and misses some. Of under 200,000 clones in the sample, more than 65% are singletons; the top ten hold approximately 0.51%. The sequencing sample was made of PBMCs. The receptors derive from a woman aged 50 to 60 in good health and CMV-seronegative.

The chain recombines TRBV5-5 with TRBJ2-7, with D perhaps matching TRBD1 (6 bases). V was cut by 0 bases and J by 3 bases, with 22 bases left in between. There are 18 residues in the CDR3. CDR1 SGHKS and CDR2 YYEKEE come from the germline V gene (reference sequence). Written as DNA, the CDR3 is TGTGCCAGCAGCTTGGTCGGATTCGAAATACAGGGAGACTACGAGCAGTACTTC. It specifies CASSLVGFEIQGDYEQYF.

The V gene is TRBV5-1, the J gene TRBJ2-3; TRBD1 might be the D (6 bases). Germline V lookup: CDR1 SGHRS, CDR2 YFSETQ. V lost 4 bases to trimming and J lost 3 bases, with 15 bases between them. The CDR3 is 15 amino acids. CDR3 DNA: TGCGCCAGCAGCAGGAAGACAGGTTCGACAGATACGCAGTATTTT. This sequence encodes CASSRKTGSTDTQYF.

V usage is TRBV5-6 and J usage is TRBJ2-2; the D is unclear. Trimming shortened V by 0 bases and J by 3 bases, and 6 bases separated the two germline ends. Germline V lookup: CDR1 SGHDT, CDR2 YYEEEE. This CDR3 spans 14 amino acids. CDR3 residues: CASSLAQDTGELFF. The CDR3 DNA reads as TGTGCCAGCAGCTTGGCGCAGGACACCGGGGAGCTGTTTTTT.